The text below deals with one TCR beta chain. This sample stems from a study of control samples from healthy donors and cancer patients. The CDR3 is 16 residues long. The V end was cut by 7 bases, the J end by 7 bases, with 20 bases between. CDR1 LNHDA and CDR2 SQIVND come from the germline V gene (reference sequence). The method was immunoSEQ multiplex PCR; TCRdb's version includes in-frame clones alone and lacks a portion of them. The table has about 70,000 clones, over 75% seen once. The rearrangement links TRBV19 to TRBJ1-6, with a possible D match to TRBD1 (5 bases). This TCR came from a woman between 50 and 59 years old with head and neck cancer. The sample consisted of PBMCs. CDR3 nucleotide sequence: TGTGCCAGTACCGCCGCAGGGAGGGTAGGGAATTCACCCCTCCACTTT. Encoded protein: CASTAAGRVGNSPLHF.